The clone carrying this TCR beta chain was detected once. Antigen specificity is unknown. This sample was taken from a study of OX40 agonist ivuxolimab in advanced cancers. The study, taken as a whole, reports: At 0.1 to 3.0 mg/kg and by week 6, CD4+ and CD8+ T cells in the blood had expanded clonally.

TCRdb keeps only in-frame clones here, not all; method: immunoSEQ multiplex PCR. Of tens of thousands of clones in the sample, roughly 84% were seen once. Unmatched junction bases numbered 2, after V lost 3 bases and J lost 3 bases. Germline V lookup: CDR1 LGHNA, CDR2 YNFKEQ. CDR3 size: 15 residues. Sequenced material: CD4+ or CD8+ T cells sorted from blood, taken in a trial of the OX40 agonist ivuxolimab. This chain links TRBV4-2 with TRBJ2-3; 11 nucleotides line up with TRBD2. The sequence was obtained from an adult with an advanced solid tumor such as melanoma, head and neck, liver or kidney cancer. The CDR3 protein is CASSHLAGGTDTQYF. DNA for the CDR3: TGTGCCAGCAGCCATCTAGCGGGGGGTACAGATACGCAGTATTTT.